The source of this T cell receptor beta chain is a study of T cell repertoires in cytomegalovirus infection. Study context: From public TCR beta signatures came an indication of both CMV infection and matching HLA type.

A remark on this clonotype: Its antigen is unknown.

Study results and caveats: Public TCR beta family frequency separated CMV-and-HLA carriers, including in an independent cohort. HLA-C-restricted TCR beta clonotypes specific for CMV led the ex vivo response.

Trimming removed 6 bases from V and 2 bases from J, with 10 bases in between. Germline CDR1 LNHDA, CDR2 SQIVND (reference sequence). The CDR3 consists of 13 residues. TCRdb analysed the reads with MiXCR anew, one entry per CDR3 protein. The sample lists around 740,000 distinct CDR3 sequences, 35% to 45% occurring once. The chain carries TRBV19 and TRBJ1-1, with D unclear. This receptor was obtained from a human donor in good health (CMV status not recorded). Some clones in this sample may be carry-over from other donors' samples. Material for sequencing was PBMCs. CDR3 nucleotides: TGTGCCAGTAGCCTCTGGGTAAACACTGAAGCTTTCTTT. Translated: CASSLWVNTEAFF. The full variable domain, its missing parts supplied by reference TRBV19 and TRBJ1-1, is DGGITQSPKYLFRKEGQNVTLSCEQNLNHDAMYWYRQDPGQGLRLIYYSQIVNDFQKGDIAEGYSVSREKKESFPLTVTSAQKNPTAFYLCASSLWVNTEAFFGQGTRLTVV.